A selection of T cell receptor beta chains follows, all from one sample in a study of blood T cell repertoires in COVID-19. Produced via immunoSEQ multiplex PCR; TCRdb's table is partial and in-frame only. The sample has hundreds of thousands of clones; 70% to 85% are singletons. The specimen was peripheral blood. The receptors were sampled from a woman of 80 years or more with acute or convalescent COVID-19. Each CDR3 is given with its conserved first and last residue. Each record gives: J gene, clone size, V gene, D gene, CDR3 DNA, CDR3 protein. A D gene is named only where the DNA matches it firmly. Some rows mark clone size as missing; the rest say once, few, many or name a class of expanded clone.

J: TRBJ1-1; size: NA; V: TRBV28; D: NA; DNA: TGTGCCAGCAGTTGGACAGTCGAGACTGAAGCTTTCTTT; CDR3: CASSWTVETEAFF
J: TRBJ2-6; size: NA; V: TRBV4-1; D: NA; DNA: TGCGCCAGCAGCCCAAGCATCGCTTCTGGGGCCAACGTCCTGACTTTC; CDR3: CASSPSIASGANVLTF
J: TRBJ1-1; size: NA; V: TRBV18; D: TRBD1; DNA: TGTGCCAGCTCACCATCCCGGACAGGGATGAACACTGAAGCTTTCTTT; CDR3: CASSPSRTGMNTEAFF
J: TRBJ2-1; size: NA; V: TRBV29-1; D: NA; DNA: TGCAGCGTTGGCCCCGGTGAGCAGTTCTTC; CDR3: CSVGPGEQFF
J: TRBJ2-3; size: NA; V: TRBV3-1/TRBV3-2; D: TRBD2; DNA: TGTGCCAGCAGCCAAGATGACGGGGGGAGGACAGATACGCAGTATTTT; CDR3: CASSQDDGGRTDTQYF
J: TRBJ1-1; size: NA; V: TRBV5-1; D: TRBD1; DNA: TGCGCCAGCAGCCCAACAGGGGCAGGGCTCACTGAAGCTTTCTTT; CDR3: CASSPTGAGLTEAFF
J: TRBJ1-1; size: NA; V: TRBV3-1/TRBV3-2; D: NA; DNA: TGTGCCAGCAGGAGGGATACGGAAGCTTTCTTT; CDR3: CASRRDTEAFF
J: TRBJ1-2; size: NA; V: TRBV4-1; D: TRBD1; DNA: TGCGCCAGCAGCCAAGACCGGGACAGGGCCTATGGCTACACCTTC; CDR3: CASSQDRDRAYGYTF
J: TRBJ1-2; size: few; V: TRBV28; D: TRBD1; DNA: TGTGCCAGCAGTTTATCCAGGGGGCCTGGCTACACCTTC; CDR3: CASSLSRGPGYTF
J: TRBJ2-3; size: NA; V: TRBV5-1; D: NA; DNA: TGCGCCAGCAGCCTGGAGGGAGACACAGATACGCAGTATTTT; CDR3: CASSLEGDTDTQYF
J: TRBJ2-2; size: NA; V: TRBV3-1/TRBV3-2; D: NA; DNA: TGTGCCAGCAGCCATGAGCCGGCGCGGGGCGGGGAGCTGTTTTTT; CDR3: CASSHEPARGGELFF
J: TRBJ1-3; size: NA; V: TRBV11-1; D: NA; DNA: TGTGCCAGCAGCCGCCGGAGAAACTCTGGAAACACCATATATTTT; CDR3: CASSRRRNSGNTIYF
J: TRBJ2-1; size: NA; V: TRBV18; D: TRBD2; DNA: TGTGCCAGCTCGCACCAGCCCCCTAGCGGGGGGACGGGGTACAATGAGCAGTTCTTC; CDR3: CASSHQPPSGGTGYNEQFF
J: TRBJ2-1; size: NA; V: TRBV12-3/TRBV12-4; D: NA; DNA: TGTGCCAGCAGTTTAGAACTAGTGAAGTTCTTC; CDR3: CASSLELVKFF
J: TRBJ2-1; size: once; V: TRBV11-2; D: NA; DNA: TGTGCCAGCAGCCCTGGACTAACCTACAATGAGCAGTTCTTC; CDR3: CASSPGLTYNEQFF
J: TRBJ1-1; size: few; V: TRBV19; D: NA; DNA: TGTGCCAGTAGTATCGTTGGGGCCCCGGGCACTGAAGCTTTCTTT; CDR3: CASSIVGAPGTEAFF
J: TRBJ2-7; size: NA; V: TRBV2; D: TRBD2; DNA: TGTGCCAGCGGACTAGCGCACTCCTACGAGCAGTACTTC; CDR3: CASGLAHSYEQYF
J: TRBJ2-7; size: NA; V: TRBV4-1; D: NA; DNA: TGCGCCAGCAGCCAAGAGCCAGCGGCGGGACCTTACGAGCAGTACTTC; CDR3: CASSQEPAAGPYEQYF
J: TRBJ2-1; size: NA; V: TRBV9; D: NA; DNA: TGTGCCAGCAGCGCCGGTGTTGAGCAGTTCTTC; CDR3: CASSAGVEQFF
J: TRBJ1-6; size: few; V: TRBV27; D: TRBD1; DNA: TGTGCCAGCAGAGCACAGGGGACACCCCTCCACTTT; CDR3: CASRAQGTPLHF
J: TRBJ2-1; size: NA; V: TRBV11-3; D: NA; DNA: TGTGCCAGCAGCTTAGGACTAGATTACAATGAGCAGTTCTTC; CDR3: CASSLGLDYNEQFF
J: TRBJ1-5; size: NA; V: TRBV10-2; D: TRBD1; DNA: TGCGCCAGCAGTGGAACCCCGGGACAGGGGTATCAGCCCCAGCATTTT; CDR3: CASSGTPGQGYQPQHF